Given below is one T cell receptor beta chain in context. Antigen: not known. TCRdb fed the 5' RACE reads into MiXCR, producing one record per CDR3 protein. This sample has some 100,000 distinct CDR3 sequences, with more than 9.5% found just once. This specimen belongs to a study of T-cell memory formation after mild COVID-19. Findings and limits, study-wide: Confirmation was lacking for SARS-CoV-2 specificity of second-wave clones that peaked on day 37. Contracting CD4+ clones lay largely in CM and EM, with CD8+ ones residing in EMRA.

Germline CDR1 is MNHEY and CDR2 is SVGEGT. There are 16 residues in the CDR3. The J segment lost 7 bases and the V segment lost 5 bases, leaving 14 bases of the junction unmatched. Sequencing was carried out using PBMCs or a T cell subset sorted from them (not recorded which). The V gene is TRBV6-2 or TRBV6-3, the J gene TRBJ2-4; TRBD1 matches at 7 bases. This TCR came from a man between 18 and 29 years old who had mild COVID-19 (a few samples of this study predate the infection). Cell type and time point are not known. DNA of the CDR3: TGTGCCAGCAGTACCTTAAATGGGACAGATCCTAACATTCAGTACTTC. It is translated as CASSTLNGTDPNIQYF.